This T cell receptor (beta chain) comes out of a study of vaccination effects on CD4 cells after COVID-19. The protocol was immunoSEQ multiplex PCR, while the TCRdb copy is restricted to in-frame clones and leaves out a portion. The profile shows around 44,000 clones, around 76% of them singletons. Germline V gives CDR1 SNHLY, CDR2 FYNNEI. Between the trimmed V and J ends, which lost 6 bases and 4 bases, there was a span of 10 bases. This CDR3 region has 12 residues. Scientists isolated CD4+ T cells after a roughly ten-day culture period ended. Their SARS-CoV-2 infection, verified by PCR, occurred between March and December 2020. Two-dose BNT162b2 or mRNA-1273 vaccination was given to participants. The sample holds a few counts of this clone. Its antigen remains unidentified.

V usage is TRBV2 and J usage is TRBJ2-7; TRBD1 is a possible D gene (6 bases). This clonotype originated in a human donor who had a prior SARS-CoV-2 infection. The specimen comprised CD4+ T cells from PBMCs cultured without peptide, sampled after COVID-19 vaccination. The CDR3 loop reads CASSAQGYEQYF. The CDR3 nucleotides are TGTGCCAGCAGCGCTCAGGGGTACGAGCAGTACTTC.